This T cell receptor (beta chain) was sequenced during a study of breast tumors, draining lymph nodes, adjacent tissues. Regarding the study as a whole: Tumor repertoires ranked between lymph nodes and nontumor tissue in diversity, with V and J gene preferences.

This clonotype has ten or more counts. Its antigen is as yet unknown. Axillary draining lymph nodes of breast cancer patients supplied the node samples. TCRdb analysed the multiplex PCR reads with MiXCR anew, one entry per CDR3 protein. The sample includes 70,000 to 85,000 distinct CDR3 sequences, roughly a fifth of them seen just once. Trimming shortened V by 1 base and J by 2 bases, and 0 bases separated the two germline ends. The CDR3 is made up of 12 amino acids. This sequence was found in a female donor with breast cancer. Some clones in this sample may be carry-over from other donors' samples. The source material was axillary lymph node tissue. This sequence joins TRBV12-3 or TRBV12-4 and TRBJ1-5, with D unclear. This chain's CDR3 is CASSLGNQPQHF. CDR3 DNA sequence: TGTGCCAGCAGTTTAGGCAATCAGCCCCAGCATTTT.